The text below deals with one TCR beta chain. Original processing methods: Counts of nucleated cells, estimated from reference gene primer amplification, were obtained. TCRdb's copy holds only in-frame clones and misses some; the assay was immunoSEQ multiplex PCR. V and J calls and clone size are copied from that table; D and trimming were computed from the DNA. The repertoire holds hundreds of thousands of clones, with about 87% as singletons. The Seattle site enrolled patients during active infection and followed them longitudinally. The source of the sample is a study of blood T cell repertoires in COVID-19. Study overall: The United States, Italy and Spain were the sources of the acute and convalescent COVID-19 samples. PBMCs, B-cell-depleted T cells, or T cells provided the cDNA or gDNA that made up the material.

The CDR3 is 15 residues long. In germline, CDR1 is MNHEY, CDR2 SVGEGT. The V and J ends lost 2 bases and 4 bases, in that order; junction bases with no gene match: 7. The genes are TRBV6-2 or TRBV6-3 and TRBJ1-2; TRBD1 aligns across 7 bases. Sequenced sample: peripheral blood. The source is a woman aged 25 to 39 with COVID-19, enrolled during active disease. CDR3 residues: CASSYGGGVPYGYTF. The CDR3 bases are TGTGCCAGCAGTTACGGAGGGGGCGTCCCCTATGGCTACACCTTC.